Given below is one T cell receptor (beta chain) in context. What it recognizes is unknown. Germline CDR1 reads SGHNT; CDR2 reads YYREEE (reference sequence). Trimming pared 1 base from V and 2 bases from J, leaving 11 bases between. This CDR3 comprises 15 residues. The data originate from a study of CD8+ T cells in alopecia areata. Study conclusions and caveats: Scalp and blood samples kept many expanded lesional clones throughout tofacitinib. In scalp, tofacitinib significantly decreased clonality and expanded CD8+ clones among the top 100.

Extracted RNA was reverse transcribed, and the resulting cDNA served as sequencing template. Sequencing was performed with immunoSEQ multiplex PCR; in TCRdb, only in-frame clones are kept and a portion is missing. In the table there are around 200,000 clones, approximately 60% of which are singletons. Treatment in this sample: oral pan-JAK inhibitor, 5-10 mg twice daily. The source material was CD4+ T cells sorted from blood, sampled at week 4, from a patient treated with tofacitinib. The chain combines TRBV5-4 with TRBJ2-3, with D possibly TRBD1 on 7 matching bases. This TCR was recovered from a human donor with alopecia areata. DNA of the CDR3: TGTGCCAGCAGCTTGCAGGGGGGATCCACAGATACGCAGTATTTT. It codes for CASSLQGGSTDTQYF.